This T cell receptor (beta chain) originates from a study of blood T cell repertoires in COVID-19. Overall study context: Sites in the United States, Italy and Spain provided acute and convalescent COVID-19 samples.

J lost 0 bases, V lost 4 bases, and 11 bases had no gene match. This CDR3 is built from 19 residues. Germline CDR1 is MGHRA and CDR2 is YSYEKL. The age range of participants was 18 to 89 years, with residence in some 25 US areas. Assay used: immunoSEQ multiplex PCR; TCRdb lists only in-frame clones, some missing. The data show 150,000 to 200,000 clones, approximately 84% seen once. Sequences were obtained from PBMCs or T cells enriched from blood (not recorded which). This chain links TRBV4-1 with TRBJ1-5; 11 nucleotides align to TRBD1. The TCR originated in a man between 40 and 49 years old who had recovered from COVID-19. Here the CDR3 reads CASSPVSGQGGYSNQPQHF. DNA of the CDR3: TGCGCCAGCAGCCCCGTCTCGGGACAGGGGGGCTATAGCAATCAGCCCCAGCATTTT.